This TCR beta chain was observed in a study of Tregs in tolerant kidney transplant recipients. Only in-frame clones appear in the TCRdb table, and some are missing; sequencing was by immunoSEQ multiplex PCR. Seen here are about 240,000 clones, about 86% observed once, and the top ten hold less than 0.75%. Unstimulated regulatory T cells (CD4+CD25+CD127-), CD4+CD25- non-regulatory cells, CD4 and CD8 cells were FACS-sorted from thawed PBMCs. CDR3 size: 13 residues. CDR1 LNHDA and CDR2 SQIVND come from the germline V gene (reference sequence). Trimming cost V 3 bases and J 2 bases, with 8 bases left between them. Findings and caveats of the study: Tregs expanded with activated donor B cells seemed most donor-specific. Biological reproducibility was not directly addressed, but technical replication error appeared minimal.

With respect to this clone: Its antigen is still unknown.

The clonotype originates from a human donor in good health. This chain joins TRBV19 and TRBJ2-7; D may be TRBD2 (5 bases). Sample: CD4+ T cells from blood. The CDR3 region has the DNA TGTGCCAGTAGTATTAGAGGGCCCTACGAGCAGTACTTC. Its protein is CASSIRGPYEQYF.